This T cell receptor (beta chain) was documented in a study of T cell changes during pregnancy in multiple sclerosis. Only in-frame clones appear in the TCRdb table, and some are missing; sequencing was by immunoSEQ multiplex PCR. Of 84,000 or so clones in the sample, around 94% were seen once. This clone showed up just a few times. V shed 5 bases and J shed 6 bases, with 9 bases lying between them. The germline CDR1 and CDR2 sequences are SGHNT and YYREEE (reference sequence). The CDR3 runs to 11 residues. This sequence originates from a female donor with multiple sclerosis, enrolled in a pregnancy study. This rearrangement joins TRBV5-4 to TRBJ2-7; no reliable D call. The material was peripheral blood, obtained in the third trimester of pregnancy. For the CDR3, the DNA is TGTGCCAGCAGTCGTGTCCGCGAGCAGTACTTC. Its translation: CASSRVREQYF.